Below, 27 T cell receptor beta chains from the same sample are listed, as sequenced in a study of Graves' ophthalmopathy and Graves' hyperthyroidism. Scientists amplified the TCR beta CDR3 regions from RNA transcripts. In the first round, RT-PCR was carried out with HTBI primers, and a multiplex PCR formed the second round. MiXCR was run by TCRdb on the multiplex PCR reads, yielding one entry per CDR3 protein. Altogether 400,000 or so distinct CDR3 sequences are present, less than 20% being singletons, with the ten largest covering roughly 7%. The sequencing sample was made of peripheral blood. The receptors shown here come from a woman under 30 with stable Graves' hyperthyroidism.

This clonotype was detected only a few times. The J gene is TRBJ1-6, the V gene TRBV19; TRBD1 matches 8 bases. Germline V gives CDR1 LNHDA, CDR2 SQIVND (reference sequence). The CDR3 totals 17 residues. J was trimmed by 0 bases and V by 5 bases; bases with no gene match: 6. CDR3 sequence reads: CASSLRTGSSYNSPLHF. The CDR3 DNA sequence: TGTGCCAGTAGTCTTCGGACAGGGAGCTCCTATAATTCACCCCTCCACTTT.

There are many counts of this clonotype. This chain links TRBV6-5 with TRBJ1-1; D ambiguous. The V end was cut by 5 bases, the J end by 0 bases, with 16 bases between. The CDR3 covers 16 residues. Per the germline V gene, CDR1 is MNHEY and CDR2 is SVGAGI. The chain's CDR3 is CASSTRGKAVNTEAFF. CDR3 DNA: TGTGCCAGCAGTACCCGGGGTAAAGCAGTGAACACTGAAGCTTTCTTT.

This clonotype appeared many times. The chain recombines TRBV3-1 with TRBJ1-1; no clear D. V shed 8 bases and J shed 2 bases, with 15 bases lying between them. The CDR3 length is 14 residues. Germline V CDR1 and CDR2: LGHDT, YNNKEL (reference sequence). The CDR3: CASSAGPPNTEAFF. DNA of the CDR3: TGTGCCAGCTCGGCGGGCCCCCCCAACACTGAAGCTTTCTTT. The full variable domain, completed using reference TRBV3-1 and TRBJ1-1, is DTAVSQTPKYLVTQMGNDKSIKCEQNLGHDTMYWYKQDSKKFLKIMFSYNNKELIINETVPNRFSPKSPDKAHLNLHINSLELGDSAVYFCASSAGPPNTEAFFGQGTRLTVV.

This clonotype showed up many times. The chain has TRBV7-3 and TRBJ2-7; TRBD2 agrees at 9 bases. There are 13 residues in the CDR3. CDR1 and CDR2 (germline): SGHTA, FQGTGA. V gave up 1 base and J gave up 7 bases; unmatched junction bases: 2. For the CDR3, the DNA is TGTGCCAGCAGCTTAATGCGGGAGGGGGAGCAGTACTTC. It yields the protein CASSLMREGEQYF.

This chain connects TRBV15 to TRBJ2-7; a possible D gene is TRBD2 (6 bases). CDR1 and CDR2 (germline): LNHNV, YYDKDF (reference sequence). The CDR3 is 16 amino acids. Trimming pared 2 bases from V and 3 bases from J, leaving 17 bases between. CDR3 nucleotides: TGTGCCACCAGCAGAACGTCAGCGGGTGAAGTCTACGAGCAGTACTTC. It encodes CATSRTSAGEVYEQYF.

Regarding this clonotype: The CDR3 does not close with the conserved phenylalanine or tryptophan, likely indicating a read error. V and J are TRBV2 and TRBJ2-7, with TRBD2 as a possible D gene (6 bases). V lost 4 bases, J lost 7 bases, and 14 bases lay in between. Per germline, CDR1 SNHLY and CDR2 FYNNEI. The CDR3 has 13 residues. The CDR3 here is CASSGTIRGEQYS. For the CDR3, the DNA is TGTGCCAGCAGTGGGACCATTCGGGGGGAGCAGTACTCC.

This clonotype was detected ten times or more. The chain couples TRBV6-2 or TRBV6-3 to TRBJ2-5, with D maybe TRBD2 (6 bases). Germline values: CDR1 MNHEY, CDR2 SVGEGT. The CDR3 is 14 residues long. Trimming removed 5 bases from V and 5 bases from J, with 15 bases in between. CDR3 bases: TGTGCCAGCAGTGTCACCCGGGAGAGGGAGACCCAGTACTTC. It translates to CASSVTRERETQYF.

Remarks on this clonotype: One junction end disagrees with the germline gene, perhaps due to a read error. The chain carries TRBV28 and TRBJ1-2, with D possibly being TRBD1 (6 bases). The CDR3 consists of 14 residues. Germline values: CDR1 MDHEN, CDR2 SYDVKM. CDR3 nucleotides: TGTGCCAGCAGTTTCGGGGGCCAGAACTCTGGCTACACCTTC. It yields the protein CASSFGGQNSGYTF.

This clonotype has at least ten counts. The chain carries TRBV6-2 or TRBV6-3 and TRBJ2-2; 8 bases line up with TRBD1. Germline loops: CDR1 MNHEY, CDR2 SVGEGT. The CDR3 runs to 14 residues. The junction had 7 bases not matched to a gene; V was cut back by 11 bases and J by 2 bases. The CDR3 sequence is CALRQGTNTGELFF. Here the CDR3 DNA reads TGTGCCTTAAGACAGGGGACTAACACCGGGGAGCTGTTTTTT.

There are a few counts of this clonotype. The chain employs TRBV12-5 and TRBJ1-2; D is possibly TRBD1 (5 bases). There are 16 residues in the CDR3. The V and J ends lost 4 bases and 3 bases respectively, with 18 bases between them. The germline V gene encodes CDR1 LGHNT and CDR2 FRNRAP. In DNA form, the CDR3 reads TGTGCTAGTGGTTCGAAGACCGGGACGGACTACTATGGCTACACCTTC. As protein: CASGSKTGTDYYGYTF. Full variable domain (remainder filled in from reference TRBV12-5 and TRBJ1-2): DARVTQTPRHKVTEMGQEVTMRCQPILGHNTVFWYRQTMMQGLELLAYFRNRAPLDDSGMPKDRFSAEMPDATLATLKIQPSEPRDSAVYFCASGSKTGTDYYGYTFGSGTRLTVV.

This clonotype was detected a few times. This chain joins TRBV9 and TRBJ1-1; 9 nucleotides agree with TRBD1. CDR3 length equals 19 residues. The germline V gene has CDR1 SGDLS and CDR2 YYNGEE. J was trimmed by 2 bases and V by 4 bases; bases with no gene match: 18. The CDR3 reads CASSKGTGRESRINTEAFF. The CDR3 region has the DNA TGTGCCAGCAGCAAGGGGACAGGGCGGGAGAGCCGTATAAACACTGAAGCTTTCTTT.

This clonotype was seen repeatedly, ten times or more. The gene calls are TRBV20-1 and TRBJ2-7; D ambiguous. CDR3 length equals 14 residues. Trimming took off 3 bases at V and 2 bases at J, with 14 bases between the two ends. In germline, CDR1 is DFQATT, CDR2 SNEGSKA (reference sequence). CDR3 sequence: CSASKSRITYEQYF. The CDR3 DNA sequence: TGCAGTGCTAGTAAGTCGAGGATTACCTACGAGCAGTACTTC.

This clonotype was counted many times. CDR3 region: CASRTGDRFEAFF. CDR3 DNA sequence: TGTGCCAGCAGGACCGGCGACAGATTTGAAGCTTTCTTT. The chain links TRBV27 to TRBJ1-1, with D possibly matching TRBD1 (5 bases). The length of the CDR3 is 13 residues. The V gene lost 6 bases and the J gene lost 7 bases, with 15 bases spanning the gap. The V gene's germline CDR1 is MNHEY and CDR2 SMNVEV (reference sequence).

V gene TRBV5-1 combines with J gene TRBJ2-2; 12 bases are shared with TRBD2. The CDR3 length is 18 residues. Germline values: CDR1 SGHRS, CDR2 YFSETQ. With 4 bases clipped from V and 7 bases from J, the junction kept 14 bases outside the gene matches. The CDR3 reads CASSRRLAGDRDGGELFF. CDR3 in DNA: TGCGCCAGCAGCCGAAGACTAGCGGGGGACCGGGATGGCGGGGAGCTGTTTTTT.

CDR3 sequence: CASSMGQGRNQPQHF. CDR3 nucleotide sequence: TGTGCCAGCAGCATGGGACAGGGGAGGAATCAGCCCCAGCATTTT. The V call is TRBV7-2, the J call TRBJ1-5; 10 bases fit TRBD1. V shed 5 bases and J 4 bases; nucleotides not matched to a gene: 5. The CDR3 is 15 amino acids. Germline CDR1 and CDR2: SGHTA and FQGNSA.

The rearrangement links TRBV12-3 or TRBV12-4 to TRBJ1-1; D is unclear. The CDR3 spans 14 residues. The V end lost 3 bases, the J end lost 0 bases, and 8 bases lay between the germline ends. CDR3 sequence (DNA): TGTGCCAGCAGTTTCTCGTCAGTGAACACTGAAGCTTTCTTT. Its protein product is CASSFSSVNTEAFF.

Worth noting for this clonotype: This may come from a read error, since a much larger clone is one base off. The V gene is TRBV7-2, the J gene TRBJ2-5; D gene uncertain. CDR3 length equals 13 residues. V was trimmed by 2 bases and J by 1 base, leaving 5 bases between them. In germline, CDR1 is SGHTA, CDR2 FQGNSA. CDR3 bases: TGTGCCAGCAGCTTAAGCCCCCAAGAGACCCAGTACTTC. Translation: CASSLSPQETQYF.

At least ten counts were recorded for this clonotype. The chain joins TRBV6-1 to TRBJ1-1; no clear D gene. V lost 5 bases and J 7 bases, leaving 14 bases between the germline ends. CDR1 and CDR2 from the germline V gene are MNHNS and SASEGT. CDR3 length: 13 amino acids. CDR3 sequence reads: CASSLMSGYEAFF. CDR3 DNA: TGTGCCAGCAGTCTTATGTCAGGATATGAAGCTTTCTTT.

Only a few counts were recorded for this clonotype. The rearrangement joins TRBV28 to TRBJ1-1, with TRBD1 identical over 9 bases. The trim removed 7 bases at V and 5 bases at J, leaving 8 bases unmatched. The V gene's germline CDR1 is MDHEN and CDR2 SYDVKM. The CDR3 has 14 residues. The CDR3 nucleotides are TGTGCCAGCACCACGGGACAGGGAGGGACTGAAGCTTTCTTT. Translating gives CASTTGQGGTEAFF.

This clonotype was recorded once. This chain joins TRBV12-3 or TRBV12-4 and TRBJ2-5; D is possibly TRBD1 (6 bases). The CDR3 length is 16 residues. V lost 3 bases to trimming and J lost 0 bases, with 14 bases between them. The CDR3 DNA is TGTGCCAGCAGTTTCTCGGACAGATCGTACCAAGAGACCCAGTACTTC. It translates to CASSFSDRSYQETQYF.

This clonotype has at least ten counts. The chain has TRBV6-2 or TRBV6-3 and TRBJ2-7; 7 bases line up with TRBD1. CDR3 length equals 19 residues. The junction had 21 bases not matched to a gene; V was cut back by 2 bases and J by 5 bases. CDR1 and CDR2 from the germline V gene are MNHEY and SVGEGT. CDR3 nucleotides: TGTGCCAGCAGTTACCCTCGGGAACCCGGACAGGCTAATAGGGACGAGCAGTACTTC. This codes for CASSYPREPGQANRDEQYF.

The sample holds a few counts of this clonotype. The chain carries TRBV2 and TRBJ2-2; a weak D match, TRBD1 (5 bases). The length of the CDR3 is 14 residues. Germline CDR1 and CDR2: SNHLY and FYNNEI. With 6 bases removed from V and 6 bases from J, the gap between germline ends came to 14 bases. This CDR3 reads CASRVPTVPGELFF. The CDR3 nucleotides are TGTGCCAGCAGAGTACCGACAGTTCCCGGGGAGCTGTTTTTT. Using reference TRBV2 and TRBJ2-2 for the parts outside the CDR3, the full variable domain is EPEVTQTPSHQVTQMGQEVILRCVPISNHLYFYWYRQILGQKVEFLVSFYNNEISEKSEIFDDQFSVERPDGSNFTLKIRSTKLEDSAMYFCASRVPTVPGELFFGEGSRLTVL.

This clonotype was detected ten times or more. The chain employs TRBV11-2 and TRBJ1-3; no definite D call. The CDR3 contains 11 residues. Per the germline V gene, CDR1 is SGHAT and CDR2 is FQNNGV. Trimming left V 2 bases short and J 7 bases short, with 3 bases between. CDR3 bases: TGTGCCAGCAGCTTATGGAACACCATATATTTT. Its translation: CASSLWNTIYF. The full variable domain, rest sourced from reference TRBV11-2 and TRBJ1-3, is EAGVAQSPRYKIIEKRQSVAFWCNPISGHATLYWYQQILGQGPKLLIQFQNNGVVDDSQLPKDRFSAERLKGVDSTLKIQPAKLEDSAVYLCASSLWNTIYFGEGSWLTVV.

This clonotype has at least ten counts. This rearrangement joins TRBV7-2 to TRBJ2-5, with a weak D call TRBD2 (6 bases). The V gene's germline CDR1 is SGHTA and CDR2 FQGNSA. V shed 3 bases and J shed 5 bases, with 10 bases lying between them. This CDR3 region has 13 residues. CDR3 in DNA: TGTGCCAGCAGCTTTACCGGAGGGGAGACCCAGTACTTC. This codes for CASSFTGGETQYF.

Here the CDR3 DNA reads TGCGCCAGCAGCTTAGGCGGACCAGGTTACGAGCAGTACTTC. It is translated as CASSLGGPGYEQYF. The V and J genes are TRBV5-1 and TRBJ2-7; D remains ambiguous. The V end was cut by 2 bases, the J end by 4 bases, with 13 bases between. The CDR3 extends over 14 amino acids. From germline, CDR1 is SGHRS and CDR2 YFSETQ.

In this sample, this clonotype turned up many times. The chain has TRBV7-9 and TRBJ2-5, with unresolved D. This CDR3 spans 16 amino acids. The V gene's germline CDR1 is SEHNR and CDR2 FQNEAQ (reference sequence). Trimming shortened V by 5 bases and J by 5 bases, and 21 bases separated the two germline ends. CDR3 sequence: CASSLHGYSLGETQYF. The CDR3 DNA follows: TGTGCCAGCAGCCTCCACGGTTACTCGCTGGGTGAGACCCAGTACTTC.

The table lists this clonotype with many counts. The gene calls are TRBV6-1 and TRBJ1-1, with D tentatively TRBD1 (6 bases). The V and J ends lost 6 bases and 11 bases respectively, with 25 bases between them. Looked up from germline, CDR1 is MNHNS and CDR2 is SASEGT. The CDR3 is 15 residues long. Here the CDR3 reads CASSRGRKLGIGAFF. The CDR3 nucleotides read TGTGCCAGCAGCCGGGGGCGAAAACTGGGGATCGGGGCTTTCTTT.